Below are 14 T cell receptor beta chains sequenced from a single sample in a study of shared clonotypes between healthy human individuals (dated by TCRdb to about 2020). Receptor libraries were prepared by the immunoSEQ multiplex PCR assay. This is the immuneACCESS table as TCRdb keeps it, with only in-frame sequences that have V and J called. A part of the clones is gone; compared with another copy, unresolved V genes explain less than half, and the rest is unexplained. In this sample the table shows about 2.5 million clones, about nine tenths of which occur a single time. Around 0.4% of the sample belongs to the ten largest clones. Sequencing was carried out using naive CD4+ T cells from PBMCs. The label giving this sample's cell subset or site can be read as: CD45RA+ positively selected. The receptors here all came from a man between 18 and 29 years old in good health. Some clones in this sample may be carry-over from other donors' samples.

This clone is a singleton in its sample. This rearrangement joins TRBV7-8 to TRBJ2-1; no clear D gene. The CDR3 covers 8 residues. V shed 7 bases and J shed 15 bases, with 7 bases lying between them. Germline V CDR1 and CDR2: SGHVS, FQNEAQ. The CDR3 DNA sequence: TGTGCCAGCACCCCCCGGTTCTTC. Amino acids: CASTPRFF.

With respect to this clone: This sample includes further DNA sequences coding for the same CDR3. CDR3 region: CASSLSTDTQYF. CDR3 DNA sequence: TGTGCCAGCAGCCTGTCCACAGATACGCAGTATTTT. The chain is built from TRBV7-6 and TRBJ2-3; D remains unclear. Trimming pared 5 bases from V and 2 bases from J, leaving 5 bases between. CDR1 and CDR2 (germline): SGHVS, FNYEAQ. This CDR3 has 12 amino acids.

The chain employs TRBV6-1 and TRBJ2-3, with 12 bases aligning to TRBD2. CDR3 size: 15 residues. Germline V CDR1 and CDR2: MNHNS, SASEGT. J was trimmed by 7 bases and V by 6 bases; bases with no gene match: 8. The CDR3 sequence: CASSETSGSRNTQYF. DNA for the CDR3: TGTGCCAGCAGCGAGACTAGCGGGAGTCGAAATACGCAGTATTTT.

The V and J genes are TRBV9 and TRBJ1-2; 7 positions match TRBD1. The germline gives CDR1 SGDLS, CDR2 YYNGEE. The CDR3 sequence is 16 residues long. After removal of 3 bases from V and 5 bases from J, the junction contained 13 bases not matched to a gene. CDR3 amino acids: CASSELSTGWRYGYTF. CDR3 coding DNA: TGTGCCAGCAGCGAACTTTCGACAGGGTGGCGTTATGGCTACACCTTC.

Written as DNA, the CDR3 is TGTGCCAGCAGTGGATTCTATGGCTACACCTTC. Amino acids: CASSGFYGYTF. The chain joins TRBV6-1 to TRBJ1-2; D ambiguous. The V end lost 4 bases, the J end lost 4 bases, and 4 bases lay between the germline ends. CDR3 size: 11 residues. The germline V gene encodes CDR1 MNHNS and CDR2 SASEGT.

The chain carries TRBV11-3 and TRBJ2-7, with D perhaps matching TRBD2 (5 bases). With 5 bases removed from V and 7 bases from J, the gap between germline ends came to 12 bases. Germline loops: CDR1 SGHNT, CDR2 YENEEA. The CDR3 length is 12 residues. In DNA, the CDR3 is TGTGCCAGCAGCGAACTTAGAGGGGAGCAGTACTTC. The encoded protein is CASSELRGEQYF.

V is TRBV28 and J is TRBJ2-4; D unclear. CDR1 MDHEN and CDR2 SYDVKM come from the germline V gene. The CDR3 spans 15 residues. Deletions cut 3 bases from V and 4 bases from J, with 13 bases between. CDR3 sequence: CASSLQRVRKNIQYF. CDR3 DNA: TGTGCCAGCAGTTTGCAGCGTGTACGGAAAAACATTCAGTACTTC.

The chain has TRBV28 and TRBJ2-7, with 8 nucleotides matching TRBD1. The germline V gene has CDR1 MDHEN and CDR2 SYDVKM. V trimming: 2 bases; J trimming: 2 bases; junction bases outside the gene matches: 5. The CDR3 loop spans 15 amino acids. CDR3 protein: CASSLADRDTYEQYF. The CDR3 DNA reads TGTGCCAGCAGTTTAGCGGACAGGGACACCTACGAGCAGTACTTC. The entire variable domain, with the rest obtained from reference TRBV28 and TRBJ2-7, is as follows: DVKVTQSSRYLVKRTGEKVFLECVQDMDHENMFWYRQDPGLGLRLIYFSYDVKMKEKGDIPEGYSVSREKKERFSLILESASTNQTSMYLCASSLADRDTYEQYFGPGTRLTVT.

The chain couples TRBV6-4 to TRBJ2-1; TRBD2 agrees at 11 bases. The germline gives CDR1 MRHNA, CDR2 SNTAGT. The junction had 6 bases not matched to a gene; V was cut back by 6 bases and J by 8 bases. The CDR3 sequence is 14 residues long. The CDR3 DNA is TGTGCCAGCAGCATAGCGGGAGGGCCGTATGAGCAGTTCTTC. Translated: CASSIAGGPYEQFF.

The CDR3 protein is CASSPRTARTGELFF. CDR3 coding DNA: TGTGCCAGTAGTCCTCGGACAGCGAGGACCGGGGAGCTGTTTTTT. J is TRBJ2-2 and V is TRBV19; tentative D call: TRBD1 (6 bases). V lost 5 bases to trimming and J lost 5 bases, with 15 bases between them. The CDR3 length is 15 residues. Germline CDR1 reads LNHDA; CDR2 reads SQIVND (reference sequence).

This chain links TRBV7-3 with TRBJ2-2, with D unclear. The CDR3 has 13 amino acids. Trimming shortened V by 5 bases and J by 7 bases, and 11 bases separated the two germline ends. Germline assignment: CDR1 SGHTA and CDR2 FQGTGA. This CDR3 reads CASSKTAVGELFF. The CDR3 bases are TGTGCCAGCAGCAAAACGGCGGTCGGGGAGCTGTTTTTT.

This clone was seen just once. The same CDR3 is also encoded by other DNA sequences in this sample. The J gene is TRBJ2-1, the V gene TRBV29-1; the D gene is possibly TRBD2 (6 bases). CDR3 length: 14 residues. The V gene's germline CDR1 is SQVTM and CDR2 ANQGSEA. V lost 4 bases and J lost 0, with 10 bases in between. CDR3 sequence reads: CSVVGGSSYNEQFF. The CDR3 coding sequence is TGCAGCGTTGTCGGAGGGAGCTCCTACAATGAGCAGTTCTTC.

The V gene is TRBV7-2, the J gene TRBJ2-1; the D is unclear. Germline lookup yields CDR1 SGHTA and CDR2 FQGNSA. The CDR3 runs 15 residues. The V and J ends lost 2 bases and 10 bases respectively, with 18 bases between them. The CDR3 here is CASSLSGSGLTEQFF. The CDR3 nucleotides read TGTGCCAGCAGCTTATCGGGTTCCGGGCTCACGGAGCAGTTCTTC.

CDR3 sequence: CASSLEYWRESYNEQFF. CDR3 nucleotides: TGTGCCAGCAGCTTAGAGTATTGGCGGGAGTCCTACAATGAGCAGTTCTTC. V and J are TRBV7-9 and TRBJ2-1; 7 bases match TRBD2. The CDR3 has 17 residues. Germline values: CDR1 SEHNR, CDR2 FQNEAQ (reference sequence). Trimming at V came to 1 base and at J to 1 base, leaving 7 bases not matched to a gene.